Shown below are 27 T cell receptor beta chains from a single sample sequenced in a study of cytomegalovirus exposure and HLA in healthy donors (dated by TCRdb to about 2017). The library was made by the immunoSEQ multiplex PCR assay. The immuneACCESS repertoire file appears here via TCRdb, limited to in-frame rearrangements. These files lack a portion of the clones; in checked studies, under half of the deficit traces to unresolved V genes, and the cause of the others is not known. Recorded for this sample are tens of thousands of clones; roughly 94% of them occurred a single time. The ten biggest clones cover around 1.9% of the sample. The sample consisted of PBMCs. The receptors were sampled from a woman under 30 in good health and CMV-seropositive.

The rearrangement links TRBV5-1 to TRBJ2-7; 7 nucleotides align to TRBD2. The ends lost 3 bases at V and 2 bases at J; junction bases unmatched: 5. Germline CDR1 reads SGHRS; CDR2 reads YFSETQ. This CDR3 contains 14 residues. The CDR3 protein is CASSSRTRAYEQYF. The CDR3 coding sequence is TGCGCCAGCAGCTCAAGGACTAGGGCCTACGAGCAGTACTTC. Full variable domain (remainder filled in from reference TRBV5-1 and TRBJ2-7): KAGVTQTPRYLIKTRGQQVTLSCSPISGHRSVSWYQQTPGQGLQFLFEYFSETQRNKGNFPGRFSGRQFSNSRSEMNVSTLELGDSALYLCASSSRTRAYEQYFGPGTRLTVT.

This chain connects TRBV4-1 to TRBJ2-7; perhaps TRBD2 as D (7 bases). Trimming took 1 base from V and 2 from J, leaving 12 bases between them. From germline, CDR1 is MGHRA and CDR2 YSYEKL. The CDR3 length is 15 residues. The CDR3 DNA follows: TGCGCCAGCAGCCAAGGGGAGGGACACCCCTACGAGCAGTACTTC. Translated, it gives CASSQGEGHPYEQYF.

V gene TRBV7-8 combines with J gene TRBJ1-5, with D unclear. The CDR3 extends over 14 amino acids. Germline CDR1 SGHVS, CDR2 FQNEAQ. The germline V and J ends were trimmed by 5 bases and 2 bases, with 10 bases remaining between them. The chain's CDR3 is CASSLRHGNQPQHF. Here the CDR3 DNA reads TGTGCCAGCAGCCTCCGACACGGCAATCAGCCCCAGCATTTT.

The chain joins TRBV11-2 to TRBJ1-2; D gene ambiguous. The V end lost 6 bases, the J end lost 5 bases, and 10 bases lay between the germline ends. The CDR3 sequence is 12 residues long. From germline, CDR1 is SGHAT and CDR2 FQNNGV. CDR3 loop: CASSREAYGYTF. DNA for the CDR3: TGTGCCAGCAGTCGGGAGGCTTATGGCTACACCTTC.

The V gene is TRBV5-4, the J gene TRBJ1-1; D not certain. Germline V gives CDR1 SGHNT, CDR2 YYREEE (reference sequence). The V end lost 3 bases, the J end lost 0 bases, and 6 bases lay between the germline ends. The CDR3 contains 13 residues. CDR3 DNA: TGTGCCAGCAGCTCGGGGATGAACACTGAAGCTTTCTTT. Translating it yields CASSSGMNTEAFF.

The rearrangement links TRBV11-2 to TRBJ1-5; D possibly corresponds to TRBD1 (6 bases). This CDR3 comprises 14 residues. The V and J ends lost 1 base and 6 bases respectively, with 10 bases between them. Germline loops: CDR1 SGHAT, CDR2 FQNNGV. For the CDR3, the DNA is TGTGCCAGCAGCTTAGTACAGGGCAGTCAGCCCCAGCATTTT. It is translated as CASSLVQGSQPQHF.

This clone came up once. The rearrangement uses TRBV29-1 and TRBJ2-3; 8 bases are a match to TRBD2. The CDR3 runs 14 residues. Germline CDR1 reads SQVTM; CDR2 reads ANQGSEA. The ends lost 7 bases at V and 1 base at J; junction bases unmatched: 7. DNA for the CDR3: TGCAGCGGTGGTACAGCGGGAGGCACAGATACGCAGTATTTT. Encoded protein: CSGGTAGGTDTQYF.

The gene calls are TRBV4-2 and TRBJ1-2, with 7 bases identical to TRBD1. Germline CDR1 and CDR2: LGHNA and YNFKEQ. The CDR3 contains 16 residues. The junction had 10 bases not matched to a gene; V was cut back by 0 bases and J by 6 bases. CDR3 sequence: CASSQDWAGGKDGYTF. The CDR3 region has the DNA TGTGCCAGCAGCCAAGATTGGGCAGGGGGTAAGGATGGCTACACCTTC.

The chain links TRBV11-3 to TRBJ2-7; TRBD2 matches at 8 bases. The CDR3 has 15 amino acids. V dropped 2 bases and J dropped 1; count of bases not matched to a gene: 4. CDR1 is SGHNT and CDR2 is YENEEA in the germline V gene. The CDR3 bases are TGTGCCAGCAGCTTATTCTCTAGCGGGTCCTACGAGCAGTACTTC. Protein sequence: CASSLFSSGSYEQYF.

About this clone: Additional DNA sequences in this sample encode the identical CDR3. The rearrangement joins TRBV5-1 to TRBJ2-7; 9 bases align to TRBD2. The CDR3 consists of 14 residues. The J segment lost 3 bases and the V segment lost 2 bases, leaving 3 bases of the junction unmatched. The V gene's germline CDR1 is SGHRS and CDR2 YFSETQ. CDR3 in amino acids: CASSFGSGSYEQYF. The CDR3 region has the DNA TGCGCCAGCAGCTTTGGTAGCGGGAGCTACGAGCAGTACTTC.

This clone was detected only once. Written as DNA, the CDR3 is TGTGCCAGCAGCCCTGTTAATGAGGGATATGGCTACACCTTC. This translates into CASSPVNEGYGYTF. The rearrangement links TRBV14 to TRBJ1-2; the D is unclear. The CDR3 is 14 amino acids. V lost 4 bases, J lost 5 bases, and 14 bases lay in between. CDR1 SGHDN and CDR2 FVKESK come from the germline V gene.

The chain employs TRBV6-4 and TRBJ1-5, with D possibly matching TRBD1 (6 bases). With 3 bases removed from V and 0 bases from J, the gap between germline ends came to 9 bases. Germline V gives CDR1 MRHNA, CDR2 SNTAGT. The CDR3 totals 15 residues. The CDR3 DNA reads TGTGCCAGCAGTGAGGGGGCGGATAGCAATCAGCCCCAGCATTTT. Its translation: CASSEGADSNQPQHF.

This chain joins TRBV5-1 and TRBJ2-7; 8 nucleotides agree with TRBD2. CDR1 and CDR2 (germline): SGHRS, YFSETQ. The CDR3 consists of 15 residues. The trim removed 2 bases at V and 6 bases at J, leaving 10 bases unmatched. CDR3 in DNA: TGCGCCAGCAGCTTTAGCGGGATGAAGGTAGGCGAGCAGTACTTC. Translation gives CASSFSGMKVGEQYF.

The genes are TRBV5-6 and TRBJ2-7; perhaps TRBD2 as D (5 bases). Trimming removed 2 bases at V and 3 bases at J, with 9 bases between. The germline V gene encodes CDR1 SGHDT and CDR2 YYEEEE. This CDR3 has 13 residues. CDR3 coding DNA: TGTGCCAGCAGCTTATCTAGCCGCTACGAGCAGTACTTC. It yields the protein CASSLSSRYEQYF.

This chain's CDR3 is CASSSTTKDRSTASNQPQHF. The CDR3, as DNA: TGTGCCAGCAGTTCAACAACCAAGGACAGGTCCACCGCTAGCAATCAGCCCCAGCATTTT. This chain uses TRBV9 with TRBJ1-5; 7 nucleotides agree with TRBD1. Germline lookup yields CDR1 SGDLS and CDR2 YYNGEE. J was trimmed by 0 bases and V by 5 bases; bases with no gene match: 20. The CDR3 spans 20 residues.

The chain carries TRBV5-6 and TRBJ2-7; 7 positions match TRBD1. J gave up 4 bases and V 8 bases, and 12 bases lay outside the gene matches. The CDR3 runs 14 residues. CDR1 and CDR2 (germline): SGHDT, YYEEEE. The CDR3 nucleotides are TGTGCCAGTATGACCCGGGACAGACTTTACGAGCAGTACTTC. It translates to CASMTRDRLYEQYF.

The chain combines TRBV25-1 with TRBJ2-1, with TRBD1 matching 10 bases. The ends lost 5 bases at V and 15 bases at J; junction bases unmatched: 22. Germline V gene data show CDR1 as MGHDK and CDR2 as SYGVNS. The CDR3 loop spans 17 amino acids. The CDR3 DNA reads as TGTGCCAGCAGTTCTTTGAAAGGGGGACAGGGGCTAATTAGGGGGTTCTTC. Translation: CASSSLKGGQGLIRGFF.

The chain has TRBV27 and TRBJ2-1; TRBD2 matches at 9 bases. This CDR3 spans 14 amino acids. Per the germline V gene, CDR1 is MNHEY and CDR2 is SMNVEV (reference sequence). Trimming at V came to 3 bases and at J to 6 bases, leaving 3 bases not matched to a gene. CDR3 amino acids: CASSFSGRGNEQFF. DNA of the CDR3: TGTGCCAGCAGTTTTAGCGGGAGAGGCAATGAGCAGTTCTTC.

J is TRBJ2-1 and V is TRBV27, with a possible D match to TRBD2 (6 bases). CDR1 MNHEY and CDR2 SMNVEV come from the germline V gene (reference sequence). V was pared by 3 bases and J by 0 bases, with 12 bases between. The CDR3 contains 16 residues. DNA of the CDR3: TGTGCCAGCAGTTTGTGGGGGGAGAGCTCCTACAATGAGCAGTTCTTC. Translating it yields CASSLWGESSYNEQFF.

The chain has TRBV6-4 and TRBJ1-1; TRBD1 aligns across 8 bases. Germline values: CDR1 MRHNA, CDR2 SNTAGT. This CDR3 spans 14 amino acids. The V and J ends lost 6 bases and 5 bases, in that order; junction bases with no gene match: 8. The CDR3 sequence: CASRAQGAHTEAFF. In DNA, the CDR3 is TGTGCCAGCAGGGCCCAGGGGGCGCATACTGAAGCTTTCTTT.

V and J are TRBV7-9 and TRBJ2-3; 7 bases agree with TRBD2. Losses at the gene ends were 5 bases for V and 0 bases for J; bases not matched to a gene: 17. The CDR3 runs to 19 residues. Germline CDR1 is SEHNR and CDR2 is FQNEAQ (reference sequence). The CDR3 DNA follows: TGTGCCAGCAGCCTAACTGGCCTAGCGGCTAAATCTAGCACAGATACGCAGTATTTT. Protein product: CASSLTGLAAKSSTDTQYF.

This clone was detected only once. This rearrangement joins TRBV27 to TRBJ2-7; weak D call: TRBD1 (6 bases). The V gene's germline CDR1 is MNHEY and CDR2 SMNVEV (reference sequence). The CDR3 loop spans 14 amino acids. V was clipped by 7 bases and J by 7 bases, with 20 bases between them. The CDR3, as DNA: TGTGCCAGCACCCCCCCAGGGGCTCCTCGGGAGCAGTACTTC. Its translation: CASTPPGAPREQYF.

This clone appeared once. The chain uses TRBV6-6 and TRBJ1-1, with 9 bases aligning to TRBD1. V was pared by 2 bases and J by 5 bases, with 6 bases of the junction left unmatched. CDR1 and CDR2 (germline): MNHNY, SVGAGI (reference sequence). CDR3 length: 15 amino acids. The CDR3 DNA sequence: TGTGCCAGCAGTTACGGGGACAGGGCTAGGACTGAAGCTTTCTTT. Its protein is CASSYGDRARTEAFF.

The chain uses TRBV29-1 and TRBJ2-2, with TRBD1 matching over 9 bases. V gave up 4 bases and J gave up 2 bases; unmatched junction bases: 8. CDR1 and CDR2 from the germline V gene are SQVTM and ANQGSEA. CDR3 length equals 16 residues. The CDR3 bases are TGCAGCGTTGGACCTCAGACAGGGGGAAACACCGGGGAGCTGTTTTTT. This translates into CSVGPQTGGNTGELFF.

CDR3 coding DNA: TGTGCCAGCAGGGGGGTTGATGGGAGGGAGAACTACGAGCAGTACTTC. It specifies CASRGVDGRENYEQYF. J is TRBJ2-7 and V is TRBV21-1; TRBD2, as called in the table, went unchecked against the DNA. TRBV21-1 is a pseudogene. There are 16 residues in the CDR3.

The genes are TRBV5-1 and TRBJ2-5; 7 nucleotides line up with TRBD1. Germline loops: CDR1 SGHRS, CDR2 YFSETQ. Trimming at V came to 2 bases and at J to 2 bases, leaving 6 bases not matched to a gene. The length of the CDR3 is 15 residues. The CDR3 spells CASSLSPGQQETQYF. CDR3 nucleotides: TGCGCCAGCAGCTTATCGCCGGGACAGCAAGAGACCCAGTACTTC.

The chain couples TRBV27 to TRBJ2-7; 9 nucleotides line up with TRBD2. CDR1 is MNHEY, CDR2 SMNVEV, per germline (reference sequence). The CDR3 contains 15 residues. With V trimmed by 8 bases and J by 3 bases, 11 bases remained unmatched. CDR3 sequence: CASGEREECDYEQYF. The CDR3 bases are TGTGCCAGCGGGGAGCGGGAGGAGTGTGACTACGAGCAGTACTTC.